These 4 T cell receptor beta chains share one sample of origin, sequenced in a study of blood T cell repertoires in COVID-19. The assay was immunoSEQ multiplex PCR, and TCRdb's table has in-frame clones only and misses some. The data contain a few hundred thousand clones, about four fifths of them seen just once; the ten biggest clones take up about 1.5%. Sequencing used peripheral blood. Receptors were obtained from a middle-aged woman who had recovered from COVID-19.

V and J are TRBV6-2 or TRBV6-3 and TRBJ1-5; TRBD1 matches 7 bases. The CDR3 extends over 15 amino acids. Germline V CDR1 and CDR2: MNHEY, SVGEGT. J was trimmed by 7 bases and V by 2 bases; bases with no gene match: 8. CDR3 in amino acids: CASSYRGLSQQPQHF. Written as DNA, the CDR3 is TGTGCCAGCAGTTACAGGGGGCTCAGCCAACAGCCCCAGCATTTT.

This chain connects TRBV6-6 to TRBJ2-3; the D gene is possibly TRBD2 (5 bases). CDR1 and CDR2 from the germline V gene are MNHNY and SVGAGI (reference sequence). The CDR3 has 14 residues. Trimming left V 6 bases short and J 1 base short, with 11 bases between. The CDR3 region has the DNA TGTGCCAGCAGCCGGGGTAGCGGCACAGATACGCAGTATTTT. Protein sequence: CASSRGSGTDTQYF.

The V and J genes are TRBV6-5 and TRBJ1-5, with D possibly being TRBD1 (5 bases). CDR1 is MNHEY, CDR2 SVGAGI, per germline. The V end lost 7 bases, the J end lost 9 bases, and 16 bases lay between the germline ends. The CDR3 runs 13 residues. Written as DNA, the CDR3 is TGTGCCAGCACCGGGACTCCGAGGGGGCCCCAGCATTTT. It encodes CASTGTPRGPQHF.

This chain connects TRBV6-5 to TRBJ2-1; D may be TRBD1 (7 bases). The V end was cut by 7 bases, the J end by 10 bases, with 14 bases between. Germline lookup yields CDR1 MNHEY and CDR2 SVGAGI. The CDR3 spans 12 residues. The CDR3 reads CASNLQGREQFF. CDR3 in DNA: TGTGCCAGCAATCTACAGGGGAGGGAGCAGTTCTTC.